This section outlines one T cell receptor (beta chain) sequence together with its context. The antigen it binds to is not known. One base away there is no much larger clone; base qualities are not given. The collaborating institutions used their own protocols to collect whole blood in K2EDTA tubes. For TCRbeta analysis, collaborator samples were shipped as frozen whole blood, as isolated PBMCs, or as DNA extracted from either sample type. This entry comes from a study of blood T cell repertoires in COVID-19 (dated by TCRdb to 2018 to 2020). Regarding the complete study: Collaborator samples came from the United States, Italy and Spain and covered acute and convalescent phases of COVID-19. The material from the prospective study consisted of cDNA or gDNA derived from T cells, B-cell-depleted T cells, or PBMCs. The dataset comprised deeply sampled blood TCRbeta repertoires from subjects exposed to, actively infected with, or recovered from COVID-19. A freely available public database, intended as a resource for researchers studying the immune response to SARS-CoV-2, is where the repertoires were released. Samples came from the ongoing ImmuneRACE study (first 160 participants) plus 1,254 subjects from 6 global collaborators. Sample metadata almost always included a de-identified subject ID, COVID-19 status, age in years and sex. Where available, HLA class I and class II types were obtained from metadata supplied by the sample provider rather than from assay-based typing.

On the study overall, not on this receptor specifically: How much clinical and demographic metadata was included differed by source and by participant, and the metadata was provided uncurated.

The immunoSEQ Assay, a bias-controlled multiplex PCR, was used to amplify TCRbeta CDR3 regions from genomic DNA. For the original study's pipeline: The number of nucleated cells in each sample was estimated by amplification of reference gene primers within the assay. To quantify the absolute abundance of each unique TCRbeta CDR3 rearrangement, sequence reads were collapsed and filtered. For each sample, productive Simpson clonality was calculated as the square root of Simpson's diversity index over productive rearrangements. Not all clones reach the TCRdb copy of this immuneACCESS table, which keeps in-frame sequences only. Checked studies attribute under half of the gap to unresolved V genes and leave the rest unexplained. D and trimming were read from the DNA, whereas the V and J calls and clone size are those reported in that table. Across this sample there are almost 70,000 clones, with approximately 90% seen only once. The ten largest clones capture about 6% of the sample.

Reading from cysteine to phenylalanine, the CDR3 counts 16 amino acids. Only the CDR3 DNA stays, 48 bases, in frame from base 1. CDR1 and CDR2 are drawn from the germline V gene: MGHDK, SYGVNS. V has 0 bases trimmed and J has 5 bases trimmed; junction bases matching no gene number 10. The TCR sequence derives from a woman aged 70 to 79 with acute or convalescent COVID-19. Material: peripheral blood. The rearrangement combines TRBV25-1 with TRBJ2-7; a stretch of 7 junction bases matches TRBD1. The sequenced DNA is TGTGCCAGCAGTGAATATTCGGGGACAGTGGGCGACGAGCAGTACTTC. Translated, it reads CASSEYSGTVGDEQYF.